This T cell receptor (beta chain) originates from a study of blood T cell repertoires in COVID-19. Turning to the study itself: Researchers got acute and convalescent COVID-19 samples from the United States, Italy and Spain. Sources were T cells, B-cell-depleted T cells, or PBMCs; the material itself was cDNA or gDNA.

Authors' analysis steps: Nucleated cell number was recorded as an estimate derived from reference gene primer amplification. Using immunoSEQ multiplex PCR, the repertoire was profiled, and TCRdb retains in-frame clones only, with some absent. Clone size and V and J calls were adopted from that table, with D and trimming inferred from the DNA. Of 55,000 to 70,000 clones listed, over 70% are singletons. Germline-derived CDR1 and CDR2 are SGHAT and FQNNGV. The CDR3 loop spans 15 amino acids. Trimming took 5 bases from V and 2 from J; bases not matched to a gene: 5. The rearrangement uses TRBV11-2 and TRBJ1-2; 10 positions match TRBD1. Sequenced input: peripheral blood. The origin of this receptor is a human donor in a cohort sampled during active COVID-19. The CDR3 is CASSPMTGGNYGYTF. The CDR3 DNA reads TGTGCCAGCAGCCCGATGACAGGGGGCAACTATGGCTACACCTTC.